This section outlines one T cell receptor (beta chain) sequence together with its context. This receptor's antigen is unknown. The input lacks base qualities; no much larger clone sits a single base away. The immunoSEQ Assay, a bias-controlled multiplex PCR, was used to amplify TCRbeta CDR3 regions from genomic DNA. On the authors' methods: Within the assay, amplification of reference gene primers was used to estimate how many nucleated cells each sample contained. Sequence reads were collapsed and filtered to measure the absolute abundance of every unique TCRbeta CDR3 rearrangement. Productive Simpson clonality was computed per sample as the square root of Simpson's diversity index over productive rearrangements. As stored in TCRdb, this immuneACCESS dataset retains in-frame rearrangements with V and J assigned. A fraction of the clones does not appear; measured against another copy, unresolved V genes explain less than half of the discrepancy, and the remainder lacks a known reason. V, J and clone size derive from that table, while D and trimming were established from the DNA sequence. Across this sample there are 50,000 to 55,000 clones, with approximately 90% seen only once. The top ten clones comprise 12% to 15% of the sample.

The data belong to a study of blood T cell repertoires in COVID-19 (dated by TCRdb to the early 2020s). About the investigation overall: The collaborator samples originated in the United States, Italy and Spain and spanned the acute and convalescent phases of COVID-19. Sample metadata almost always included a de-identified subject ID, COVID-19 status, age in years and sex. The material from the prospective study consisted of cDNA or gDNA derived from T cells, B-cell-depleted T cells, or PBMCs. Deeply sampled blood TCRbeta repertoires from subjects exposed to, actively infected with, or recovered from COVID-19 were included in the dataset. A freely available public database, intended as a resource for researchers studying the immune response to SARS-CoV-2, is where the repertoires were released. Samples were obtained from the ongoing ImmuneRACE study (first 160 participants) and from 1,000 to 1,500 subjects provided by 6 global collaborators. Where available, HLA class I and class II types were taken from metadata supplied by the sample provider and were not determined by assay-based typing. Broad study findings and their caveats: The amount of clinical and demographic metadata varied by source and participant and was provided uncurated.

Collaborating institutions collected whole blood in K2EDTA tubes following their own protocols. For TCRbeta analysis, collaborator samples were shipped as frozen whole blood, as isolated PBMCs, or as DNA extracted from either sample type. The source material was peripheral blood. This TCR was recovered from a man between 65 and 80 years old with acute or convalescent COVID-19.

The encoded CDR3 is CASSYSNLGGEQFF. The nucleotides are TGTGCCAGCAGTTACTCGAACCTAGGAGGTGAGCAGTTCTTC. Recombination joined TRBV6-6 with TRBJ2-1; possibly the D gene is TRBD2, per 5 matching bases. V and J lose 0 bases and 9 bases, and a span of 12 bases separates them. The CDR3 runs 14 residues from the cysteine to the phenylalanine. CDR3 DNA is the only sequence kept; it has 42 bases, read in frame from the first base. The germline V gene (reference sequence) supplies CDR1 MNHNY and CDR2 SVGAGI.